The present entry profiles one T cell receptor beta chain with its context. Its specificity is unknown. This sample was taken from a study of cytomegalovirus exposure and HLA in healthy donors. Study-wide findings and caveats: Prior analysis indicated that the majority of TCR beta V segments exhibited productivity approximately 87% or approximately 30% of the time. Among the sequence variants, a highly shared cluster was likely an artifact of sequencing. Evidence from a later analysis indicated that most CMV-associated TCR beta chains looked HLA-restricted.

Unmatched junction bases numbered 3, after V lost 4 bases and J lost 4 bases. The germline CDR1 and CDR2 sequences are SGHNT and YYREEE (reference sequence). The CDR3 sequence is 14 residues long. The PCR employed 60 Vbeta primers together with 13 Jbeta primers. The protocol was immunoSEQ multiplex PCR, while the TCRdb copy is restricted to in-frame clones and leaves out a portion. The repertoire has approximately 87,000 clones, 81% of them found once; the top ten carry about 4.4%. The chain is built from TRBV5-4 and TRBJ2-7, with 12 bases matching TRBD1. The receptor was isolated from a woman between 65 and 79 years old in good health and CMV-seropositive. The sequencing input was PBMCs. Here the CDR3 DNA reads TGTGCCAGCAGCAGGGACAGGGGGCCTTACGAGCAGTACTTC. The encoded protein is CASSRDRGPYEQYF.